This T cell receptor (beta chain) appears in the sequencing data of a study of human T cells and chemical hapten exposure. Background on the study: Diphenylcyclopropenone was administered weekly to the scalp of patients throughout the roughly 25-week study.

General study points: PT1 expanded TCR counts and patch test score correlated positively.

This CDR3 comprises 16 residues. Germline V lookup: CDR1 SGHRS, CDR2 YFSETQ. Trimming took off 2 bases at V and 0 bases at J, with 12 bases between the two ends. This sample's time point: patch test 1, 2 weeks after DPC sensitization. Described treatment: therapeutic diphenylcyclopropenone sensitization with weekly scalp DPC. For the library, individual cDNA molecules each received unique molecular identifiers. Via MiXCR, TCRdb re-called the RACE reads, giving one row per CDR3 protein. Of tens of thousands of distinct CDR3 sequences listed, around 30% are singletons. Sample share makes this clonotype medium-sized (0.01 to 0.1%). What it recognizes is unknown.

This receptor was identified in a man aged 35 to 55 with alopecia areata. Some clones in this sample may be carry-over from other donors' samples. The sample in question was whole blood, obtained in connection with sensitization to the hapten diphenylcyclopropenone (DPC). The genes are TRBV5-1 and TRBJ2-1; D is perhaps TRBD1 (6 bases). CDR3: CASSFNQGSSYNEQFF. CDR3 DNA: TGCGCCAGCAGCTTCAACCAGGGGAGCTCCTACAATGAGCAGTTCTTC.